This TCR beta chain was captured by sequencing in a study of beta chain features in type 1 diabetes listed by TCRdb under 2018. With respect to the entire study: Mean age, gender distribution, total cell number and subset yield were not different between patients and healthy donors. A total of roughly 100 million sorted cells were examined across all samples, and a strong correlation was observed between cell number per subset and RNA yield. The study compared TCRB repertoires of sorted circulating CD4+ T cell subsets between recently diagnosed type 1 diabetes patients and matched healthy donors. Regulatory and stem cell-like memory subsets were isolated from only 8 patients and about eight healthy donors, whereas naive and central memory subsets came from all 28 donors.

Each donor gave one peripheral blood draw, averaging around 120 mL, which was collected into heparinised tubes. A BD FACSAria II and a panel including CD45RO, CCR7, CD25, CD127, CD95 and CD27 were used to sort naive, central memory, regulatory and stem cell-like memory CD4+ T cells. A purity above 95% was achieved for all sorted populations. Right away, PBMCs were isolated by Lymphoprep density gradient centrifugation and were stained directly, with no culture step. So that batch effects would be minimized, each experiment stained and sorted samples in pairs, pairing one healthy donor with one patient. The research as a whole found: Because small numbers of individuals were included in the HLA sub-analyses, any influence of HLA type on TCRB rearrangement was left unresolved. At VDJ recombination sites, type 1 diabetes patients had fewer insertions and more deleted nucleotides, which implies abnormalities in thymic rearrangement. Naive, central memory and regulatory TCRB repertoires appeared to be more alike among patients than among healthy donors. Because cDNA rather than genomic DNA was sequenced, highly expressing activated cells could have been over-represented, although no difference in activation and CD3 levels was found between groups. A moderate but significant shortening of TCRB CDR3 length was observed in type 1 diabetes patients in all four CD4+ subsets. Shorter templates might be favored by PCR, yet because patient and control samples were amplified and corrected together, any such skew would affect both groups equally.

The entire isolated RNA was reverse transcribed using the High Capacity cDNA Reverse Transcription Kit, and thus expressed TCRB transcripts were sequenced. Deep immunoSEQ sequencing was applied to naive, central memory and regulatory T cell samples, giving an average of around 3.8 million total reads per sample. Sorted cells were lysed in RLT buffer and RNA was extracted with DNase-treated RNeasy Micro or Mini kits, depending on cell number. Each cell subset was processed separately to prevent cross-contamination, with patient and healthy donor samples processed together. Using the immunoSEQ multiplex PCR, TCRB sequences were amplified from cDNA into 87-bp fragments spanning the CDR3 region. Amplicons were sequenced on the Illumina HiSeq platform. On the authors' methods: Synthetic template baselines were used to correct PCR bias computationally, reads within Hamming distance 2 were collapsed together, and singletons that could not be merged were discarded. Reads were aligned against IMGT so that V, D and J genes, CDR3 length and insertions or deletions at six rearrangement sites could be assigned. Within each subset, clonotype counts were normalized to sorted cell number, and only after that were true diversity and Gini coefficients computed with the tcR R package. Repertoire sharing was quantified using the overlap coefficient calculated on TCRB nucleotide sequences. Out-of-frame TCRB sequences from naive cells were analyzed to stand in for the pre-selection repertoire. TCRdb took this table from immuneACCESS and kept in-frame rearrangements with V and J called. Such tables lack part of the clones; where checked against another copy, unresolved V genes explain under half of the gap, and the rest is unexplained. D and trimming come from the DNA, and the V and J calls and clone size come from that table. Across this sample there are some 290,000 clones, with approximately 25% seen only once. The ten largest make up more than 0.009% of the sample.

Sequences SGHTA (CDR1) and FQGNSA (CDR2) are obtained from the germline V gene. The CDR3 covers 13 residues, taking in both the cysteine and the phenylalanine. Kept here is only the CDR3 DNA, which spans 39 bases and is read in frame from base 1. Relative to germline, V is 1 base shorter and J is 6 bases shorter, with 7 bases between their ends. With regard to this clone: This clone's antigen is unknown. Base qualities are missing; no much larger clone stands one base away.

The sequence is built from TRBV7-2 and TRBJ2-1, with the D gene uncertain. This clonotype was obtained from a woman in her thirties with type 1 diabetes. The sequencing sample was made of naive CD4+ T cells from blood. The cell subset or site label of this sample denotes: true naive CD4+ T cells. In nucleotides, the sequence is TGTGCCAGCAGCTTAGGACTCTCCAATGAGCAGTTCTTC. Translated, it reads CASSLGLSNEQFF.